This T cell receptor (beta chain) was recorded in a study of vaccination effects on CD4 cells after COVID-19. Sequencing was preceded by expansion of antigen-specific CD4+ T cells with viral peptide pools in the ViraFEST assay. Once cultured for around 11 days, the cells underwent separation to obtain CD4+ T cells. Of the BNT162b2 and mRNA-1273 vaccines, participants received two doses of one or the other. The V and J ends lost 1 base and 5 bases respectively, with 5 bases between them. The CDR3 totals 13 residues. Germline assignment: CDR1 SGHAT and CDR2 FQNNGV. Method: immunoSEQ multiplex PCR; TCRdb's copy keeps in-frame clones and lacks some. The sample has 25,000 to 30,000 clones, over 75% seen once. Concerning this clone: Its matching antigen is unknown.

This chain uses TRBV11-2 with TRBJ2-2; D remains ambiguous. This sequence was found in a human donor who received a COVID-19 vaccine. Some clones in this sample may be carry-over from other donors' samples. The specimen comprised CD4+ T cells from PBMCs cultured with SARS-CoV-2 spike peptides, sampled after COVID-19 vaccination. The CDR3 sequence: CASSLGQTGELFF. In nucleotides, the CDR3 is TGTGCCAGCAGCTTAGGACAAACCGGGGAGCTGTTTTTT.